Detailed here is one TCR beta chain. This entry is derived from a study of cytomegalovirus exposure and HLA in healthy donors. Vbeta (60) and Jbeta (13) primers were used in the PCR. The table came from immunoSEQ multiplex PCR; TCRdb's copy has only in-frame clones and leaves some out. The sample lists 150,000 to 200,000 clones, roughly 80% occurring once. Germline V gene data show CDR1 as MNHEY and CDR2 as SMNVEV (reference sequence). The CDR3 covers 16 residues. V trimming: 6 bases; J trimming: 2 bases; junction bases outside the gene matches: 10. The receptor's source is a man between 18 and 35 years old in good health and CMV-seropositive. This sequence joins TRBV27 and TRBJ2-7; 10 bases fit TRBD2. Material: PBMCs. CDR3 sequence: CASRSSPSGSPYEQYF. DNA of the CDR3: TGTGCCAGCAGATCGTCACCTAGCGGGAGCCCCTACGAGCAGTACTTC.